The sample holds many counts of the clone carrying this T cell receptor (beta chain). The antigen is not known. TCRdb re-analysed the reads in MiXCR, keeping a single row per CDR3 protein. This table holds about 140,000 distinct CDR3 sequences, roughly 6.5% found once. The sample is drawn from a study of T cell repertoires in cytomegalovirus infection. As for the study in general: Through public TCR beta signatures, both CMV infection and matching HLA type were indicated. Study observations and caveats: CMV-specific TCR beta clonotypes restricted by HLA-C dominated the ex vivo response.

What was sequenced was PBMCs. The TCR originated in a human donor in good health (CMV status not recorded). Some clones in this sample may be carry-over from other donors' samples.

The CDR3 protein is CASSPDLAEQYF. The CDR3 coding sequence is TGTGCCAGCTCACCAGATTTGGCCGAGCAGTACTTC. The V and J genes are TRBV18 and TRBJ2-7; D uncertain. The germline gives CDR1 KGHSH, CDR2 LQKENI. This CDR3 spans 12 amino acids. The V and J ends lost 2 bases and 6 bases respectively, with 8 bases between them. The full variable domain, its missing parts supplied by reference TRBV18 and TRBJ2-7, is NAGVMQNPRHLVRRRGQEARLRCSPMKGHSHVYWYRQLPEEGLKFMVYLQKENIIDESGMPKERFSAEFPKEGPSILRIQQVVRGDSAAYFCASSPDLAEQYFGPGTRLTVT.